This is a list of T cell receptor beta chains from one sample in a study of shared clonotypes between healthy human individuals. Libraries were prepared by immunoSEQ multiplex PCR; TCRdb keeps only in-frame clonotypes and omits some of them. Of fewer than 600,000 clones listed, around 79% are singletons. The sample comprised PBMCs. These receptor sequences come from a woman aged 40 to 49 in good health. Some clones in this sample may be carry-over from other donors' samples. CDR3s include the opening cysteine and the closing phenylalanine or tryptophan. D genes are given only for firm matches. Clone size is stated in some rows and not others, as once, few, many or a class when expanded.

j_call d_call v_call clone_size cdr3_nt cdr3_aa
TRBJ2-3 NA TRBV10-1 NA TGCGCCAGTTTAGTGACAGATACGCAGTATTTT CASLVTDTQYF
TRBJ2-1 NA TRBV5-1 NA TGCGCCAGCAGCTTGGGAGCGACTACCTACAATGAGCAGTTCTTC CASSLGATTYNEQFF
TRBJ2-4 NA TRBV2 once TGTGCCACCCGATCCCTAGCCAAAAACATTCAGTACTTC CATRSLAKNIQYF
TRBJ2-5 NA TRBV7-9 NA TGTGCCAGCAGCTTAGCGGCTAGCCCCTCGAGGTGGACCCAGTACTTC CASSLAASPSRWTQYF
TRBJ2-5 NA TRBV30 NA TGTGCCTGGAGACCACCGGGGTTCCAAGAGACCCAGTACTTC CAWRPPGFQETQYF
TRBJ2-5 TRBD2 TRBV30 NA TGTGCCTGGAGTAACGCCAGGGCTAGGACTAGCGGGAGTGAAGAGACCCAGTACTTC CAWSNARARTSGSEETQYF
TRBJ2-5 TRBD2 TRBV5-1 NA TGCGCCAGCAGCTTGTTAGCGGGAGGGCAAGAGACCCAGTACTTC CASSLLAGGQETQYF
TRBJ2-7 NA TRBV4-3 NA TGCGCCAGCAGCCAAGATCTCCTCGTCAGGGGCTACGAGCAGTACTTC CASSQDLLVRGYEQYF
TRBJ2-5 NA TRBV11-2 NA TGTGCCAGCAGCTTAGGTAGACAAGAGACCCAGTACTTC CASSLGRQETQYF
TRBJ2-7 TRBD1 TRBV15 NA TGTGCCACCAGCAGCTCGGGACAGGGGGCAATCCACGAGCAGTACTTC CATSSSGQGAIHEQYF
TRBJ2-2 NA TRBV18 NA TGTGCCAGCTCACCCCAAAACGGGGAGCTGTTTTTT CASSPQNGELFF
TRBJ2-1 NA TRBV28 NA TGTGCCAGCAGTTTTGCCCCTCGGCAGTTCTTC CASSFAPRQFF
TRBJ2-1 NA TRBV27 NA TGTGCCAGCACTCGGTACAATGAGCAGTTCTTC CASTRYNEQFF
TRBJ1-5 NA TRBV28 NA TGTGCCAGCAGTCCCACTCCTAGAGCAGTTAGCAATCAGCCCCAGCATTTT CASSPTPRAVSNQPQHF
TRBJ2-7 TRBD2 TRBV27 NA TGTGCCAGCAGTTGGTCCGGGACTAGCGGGTACGAGCAGTACTTC CASSWSGTSGYEQYF
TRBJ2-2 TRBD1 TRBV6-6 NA TGTGCCAGCAGCGAGGGGACAGGGAGCACCGGGGAGCTGTTTTTT CASSEGTGSTGELFF
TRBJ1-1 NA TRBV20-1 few TGCAGTGCTGGGGAAGTAGGAGCTTTCTTT CSAGEVGAFF
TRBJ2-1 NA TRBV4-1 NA TGCGCCAGCAGCCAAAGCGGAATCTCCTACAATGAGCAGTTCTTC CASSQSGISYNEQFF
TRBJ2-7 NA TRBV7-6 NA TGTGCCAGCAGCTCCAGTGTTCAGGGTTTCTACGAGCAGTACTTC CASSSSVQGFYEQYF
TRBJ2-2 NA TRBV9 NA TGTGCCAGCAGCGTGGCGGCTTCGAACACCGGGGAGCTGTTTTTT CASSVAASNTGELFF
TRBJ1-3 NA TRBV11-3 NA TGTGCCAGCAGCTTCGGAAGTTATGGAAACACCATATATTTT CASSFGSYGNTIYF
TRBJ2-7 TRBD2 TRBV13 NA TGTGCCAGCAGCTTAGGACTAGCGGGGGGCGAGCAGTACTTC CASSLGLAGGEQYF
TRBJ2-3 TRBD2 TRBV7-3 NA TGTGCCAGCAGCTTATCGGGGGGACCTAGCACAGATACGCAGTATTTT CASSLSGGPSTDTQYF
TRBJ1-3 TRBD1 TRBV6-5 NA TGTGCCAGCACCGGGGACAGCTCTGGAAACACCATATATTTT CASTGDSSGNTIYF
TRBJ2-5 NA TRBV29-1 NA TGCAGCGCCACGACCCAGGGAAGAGAGACCCAGTACTTC CSATTQGRETQYF
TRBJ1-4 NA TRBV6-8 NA TGTGCCAGCAGTTACTGCCAAGGGGACGAAAAACTGTTTTTT CASSYCQGDEKLFF
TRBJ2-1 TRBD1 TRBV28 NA TGTGCCAGCAGTCCGGACAGGGGGCAGTTCTTC CASSPDRGQFF
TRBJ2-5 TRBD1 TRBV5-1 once TGCGCCAGCAGCTTGCCCAGGGGGTCAGGGGAAGGGGAGACCCAGTACTTC CASSLPRGSGEGETQYF
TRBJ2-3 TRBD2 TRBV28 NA TGTGCCAGCCGCCCGACTAGCGGGACCACAGATACGCAGTATTTT CASRPTSGTTDTQYF
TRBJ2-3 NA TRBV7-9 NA TGTGCCAGCACGCCGAGCGCATTCTTGGATACGCAGTATTTT CASTPSAFLDTQYF
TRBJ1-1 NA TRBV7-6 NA TGTGCCAGCAGCTCCCGGGCCGTGGTGAACACTGAAGCTTTCTTT CASSSRAVVNTEAFF
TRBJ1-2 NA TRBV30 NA TGTGCCTGGACGATCAGGCAAAACTATGGCTACACCTTC CAWTIRQNYGYTF
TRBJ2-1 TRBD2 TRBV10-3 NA TGTGCCATCAGTGAGTCGACAGGGACTAGCGGGAGAGGTGAGCAGTTCTTC CAISESTGTSGRGEQFF
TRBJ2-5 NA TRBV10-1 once TGCGCCAGCAGTGAAGAGGGAGGCGGGGAGACCCAGTACTTC CASSEEGGGETQYF
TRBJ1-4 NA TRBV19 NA TGTGCCAGTAGTATGTTTTCAGGGATAATTGGTGAAAAACTGTTTTTT CASSMFSGIIGEKLFF
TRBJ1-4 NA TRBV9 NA TGTGCCAGCAGCGTAGATCCAGGATCTAATGAAAAACTGTTTTTT CASSVDPGSNEKLFF
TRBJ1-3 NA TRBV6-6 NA TGTGCCAGCAGTTACCAGGGAAATCGGGGAAACACCATATATTTT CASSYQGNRGNTIYF
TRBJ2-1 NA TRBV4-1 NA TGCGCCAGCAGCCAAGAAACTAGTCCTCGGAACAATGAGCAGTTCTTC CASSQETSPRNNEQFF
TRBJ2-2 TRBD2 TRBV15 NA TGTGCCACCAGCAGAGAACGGGGGGTCTCCGGGGAGCTGTTTTTT CATSRERGVSGELFF
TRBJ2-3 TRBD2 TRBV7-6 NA TGTGCCAGCAGTTCTTTAGCGGGGGGTCGCACAGATACGCAGTATTTT CASSSLAGGRTDTQYF
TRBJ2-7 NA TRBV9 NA TGTGCCAGCAGCCCGAATGGCCAGGGCAAGGAGCAGTACTTC CASSPNGQGKEQYF
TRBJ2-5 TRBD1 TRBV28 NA TGTGCCAGCAGTCCCGACAGGGGGACTCAAGAGACCCAGTACTTC CASSPDRGTQETQYF
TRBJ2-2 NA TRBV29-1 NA TGCAGCGTTTCACTAGCAAGCGCAACCGGGGAGCTGTTTTTT CSVSLASATGELFF
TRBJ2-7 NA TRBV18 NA TGTGCCAGCTCACCAAGTGGGGGGCCAGGGCCTACCTACGAGCAGTACTTC CASSPSGGPGPTYEQYF
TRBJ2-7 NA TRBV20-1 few TGCAGTGCAGGGCGCCCCGGTCAGTACTTC CSAGRPGQYF